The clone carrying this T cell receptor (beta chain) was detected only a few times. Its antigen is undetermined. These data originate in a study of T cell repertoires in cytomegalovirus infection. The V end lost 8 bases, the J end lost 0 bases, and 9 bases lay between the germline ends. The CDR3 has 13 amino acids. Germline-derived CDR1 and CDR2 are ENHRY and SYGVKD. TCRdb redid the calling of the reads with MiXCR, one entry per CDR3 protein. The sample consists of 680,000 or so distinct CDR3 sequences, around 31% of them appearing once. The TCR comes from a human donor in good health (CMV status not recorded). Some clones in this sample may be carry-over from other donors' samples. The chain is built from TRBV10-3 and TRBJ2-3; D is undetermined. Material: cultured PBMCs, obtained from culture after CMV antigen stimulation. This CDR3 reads CAIHSSSTDTQYF. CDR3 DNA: TGTGCCATCCACAGCTCTAGCACAGATACGCAGTATTTT.